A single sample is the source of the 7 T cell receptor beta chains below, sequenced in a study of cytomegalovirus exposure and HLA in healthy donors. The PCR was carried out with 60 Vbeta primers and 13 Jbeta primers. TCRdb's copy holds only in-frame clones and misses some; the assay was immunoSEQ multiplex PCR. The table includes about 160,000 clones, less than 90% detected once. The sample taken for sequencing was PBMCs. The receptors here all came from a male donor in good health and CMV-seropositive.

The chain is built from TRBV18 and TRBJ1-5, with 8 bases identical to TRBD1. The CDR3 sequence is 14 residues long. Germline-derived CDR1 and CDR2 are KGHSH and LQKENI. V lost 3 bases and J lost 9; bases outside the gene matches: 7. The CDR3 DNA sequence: TGTGCCAGCTCACCCGGACAGGGAGGGCGGCCCCAGCATTTT. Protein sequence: CASSPGQGGRPQHF.

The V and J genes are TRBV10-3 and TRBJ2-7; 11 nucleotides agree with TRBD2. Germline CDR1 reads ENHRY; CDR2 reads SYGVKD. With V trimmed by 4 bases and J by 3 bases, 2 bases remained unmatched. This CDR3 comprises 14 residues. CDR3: CAISGGTSGYEQYF. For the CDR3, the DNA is TGTGCCATCAGTGGGGGGACTAGCGGCTACGAGCAGTACTTC.

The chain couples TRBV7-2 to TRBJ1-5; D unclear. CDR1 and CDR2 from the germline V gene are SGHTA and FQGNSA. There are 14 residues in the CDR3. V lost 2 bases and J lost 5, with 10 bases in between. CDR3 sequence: CASSLSSGDQPQHF. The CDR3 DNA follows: TGTGCCAGCAGCTTATCGTCGGGAGATCAGCCCCAGCATTTT.

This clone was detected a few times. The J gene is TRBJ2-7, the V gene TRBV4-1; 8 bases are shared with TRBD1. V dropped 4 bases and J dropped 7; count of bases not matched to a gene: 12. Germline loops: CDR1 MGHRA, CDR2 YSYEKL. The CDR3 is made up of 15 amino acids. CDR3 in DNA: TGCGCCAGCAGCCCGGCCGGACAGGGATCGGGGGAGCAGTACTTC. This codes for CASSPAGQGSGEQYF.

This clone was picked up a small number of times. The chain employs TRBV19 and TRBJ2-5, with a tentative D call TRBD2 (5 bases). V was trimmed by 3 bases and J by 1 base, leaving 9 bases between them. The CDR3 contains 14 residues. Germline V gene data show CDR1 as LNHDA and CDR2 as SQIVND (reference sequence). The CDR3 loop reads CASSIGGFQETQYF. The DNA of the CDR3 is TGTGCCAGTAGTATCGGAGGTTTCCAAGAGACCCAGTACTTC.

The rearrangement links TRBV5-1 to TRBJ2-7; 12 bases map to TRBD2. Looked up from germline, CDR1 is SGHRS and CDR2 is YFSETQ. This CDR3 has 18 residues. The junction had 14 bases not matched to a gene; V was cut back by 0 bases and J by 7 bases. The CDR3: CASSLATSGRTPLGEQYF. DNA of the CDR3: TGCGCCAGCAGCTTGGCAACTAGCGGGAGGACCCCGTTAGGGGAGCAGTACTTC.

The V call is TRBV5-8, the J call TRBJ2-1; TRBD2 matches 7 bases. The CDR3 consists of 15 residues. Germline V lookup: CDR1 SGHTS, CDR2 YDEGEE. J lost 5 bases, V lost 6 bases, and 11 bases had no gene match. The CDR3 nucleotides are TGTGCCAGCACTCCATCGGCTAGCGGACACAATGAGCAGTTCTTC. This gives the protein CASTPSASGHNEQFF.